The table lists the clone carrying this T cell receptor beta chain with a count of one. The data originate from a study of cytotoxic CD8 clonotypes in ibrutinib-treated CLL. The V and J ends lost 4 bases and 7 bases respectively, with 17 bases between them. This CDR3 has 14 residues. The V gene's germline CDR1 is SGHKS and CDR2 YYEKEE (reference sequence). Using immunoSEQ multiplex PCR, the repertoire was profiled, and TCRdb retains in-frame clones only, with some absent. Of around 14,000 clones in the sample, roughly 70% were seen once. The TCR comes from a human donor with chronic lymphocytic leukemia. The V and J genes are TRBV5-5 and TRBJ1-2, with D perhaps TRBD1 (6 bases). The material sequenced was PBMCs, taken before ibrutinib treatment. The CDR3 loop is CASSEPGQSGGYTF. In DNA form, the CDR3 reads TGTGCCAGCAGCGAACCGGGACAAAGCGGTGGCTACACCTTC.